This T cell receptor (beta chain) comes out of a study of T cells after yellow fever vaccination. Study-level background: Libraries from low-cell-number fractions were prepared with the SMART-Seq v4 Ultra Low Input RNA kit. Study-wide results and limits: Reappearance after the booster was observed for most primary-vaccination clones (around 95% CD4, roughly 88% CD8).

This clonotype appeared many times. The antigen is undetermined. Via MiXCR, TCRdb re-called the 5' RACE reads, giving one row per CDR3 protein. The repertoire holds 60,000 to 75,000 distinct CDR3 sequences, with just over 6.5% as singletons. There are 15 residues in the CDR3. The V gene lost 6 bases and the J gene lost 3 bases, with 17 bases spanning the gap. Looked up from germline, CDR1 is MNHEY and CDR2 is SVGAGI. The material sequenced was CD8+ T cells sorted from PBMCs, taken more than 40 days after the first yellow fever vaccination. The sequence came from a man aged 18 to 29 who received the YFV17D yellow fever vaccine. The chain has TRBV6-5 and TRBJ1-1; no definite D call. The CDR3 sequence is CASSRTGFADTEAFF. The CDR3 DNA sequence: TGTGCCAGCAGCCGAACGGGGTTCGCGGACACTGAAGCTTTCTTT.